This T cell receptor beta chain was documented in a study of blood T cell repertoires in COVID-19. This clone has more than one count but fewer than ten. The assay was immunoSEQ multiplex PCR, and TCRdb's table has in-frame clones only and misses some. The sample records approximately 72,000 clones, 86% being singletons. The CDR3 has 12 amino acids. Trimming removed 6 bases at V and 5 bases at J, with 10 bases between. Germline-derived CDR1 and CDR2 are SNHLY and FYNNEI. The material sequenced was peripheral blood. This TCR derives from a woman aged 55-75 years with acute or convalescent COVID-19. V usage is TRBV2 and J usage is TRBJ2-5; the D is unclear. Here the CDR3 DNA reads TGTGCCAGCAGGCGCGATCTGGAGACCCAGTACTTC. Translated, it gives CASRRDLETQYF. The variable domain in full, completed from reference TRBV2 and TRBJ2-5, reads EPEVTQTPSHQVTQMGQEVILRCVPISNHLYFYWYRQILGQKVEFLVSFYNNEISEKSEIFDDQFSVERPDGSNFTLKIRSTKLEDSAMYFCASRRDLETQYFGPGTRLLVL.